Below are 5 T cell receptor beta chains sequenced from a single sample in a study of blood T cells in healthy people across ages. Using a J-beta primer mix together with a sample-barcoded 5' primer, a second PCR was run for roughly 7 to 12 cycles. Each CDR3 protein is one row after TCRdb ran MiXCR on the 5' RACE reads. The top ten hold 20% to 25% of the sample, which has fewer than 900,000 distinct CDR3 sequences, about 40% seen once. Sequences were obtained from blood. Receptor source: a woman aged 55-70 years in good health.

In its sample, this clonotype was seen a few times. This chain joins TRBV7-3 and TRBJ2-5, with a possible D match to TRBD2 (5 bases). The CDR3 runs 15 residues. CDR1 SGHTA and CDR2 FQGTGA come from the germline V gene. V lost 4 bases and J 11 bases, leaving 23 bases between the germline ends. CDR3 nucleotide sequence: TGTGCCAGCAGCTCGACCGGACTGGAAAACAATGAGCAGTACTTC. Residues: CASSSTGLENNEQYF.

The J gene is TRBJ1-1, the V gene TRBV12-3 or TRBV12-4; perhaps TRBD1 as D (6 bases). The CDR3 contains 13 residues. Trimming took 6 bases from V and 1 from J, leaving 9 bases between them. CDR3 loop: CASRPDRNTEAFF. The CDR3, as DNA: TGTGCCAGCAGACCGGACAGGAACACTGAAGCTTTCTTT.

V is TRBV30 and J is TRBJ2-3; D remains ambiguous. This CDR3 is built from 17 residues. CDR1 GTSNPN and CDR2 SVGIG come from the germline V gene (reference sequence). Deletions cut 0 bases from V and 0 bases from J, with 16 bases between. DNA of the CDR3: TGTGCCTGGAGTGTATGGCTCGACCTCTCTAGCACAGATACGCAGTATTTT. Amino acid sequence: CAWSVWLDLSSTDTQYF.

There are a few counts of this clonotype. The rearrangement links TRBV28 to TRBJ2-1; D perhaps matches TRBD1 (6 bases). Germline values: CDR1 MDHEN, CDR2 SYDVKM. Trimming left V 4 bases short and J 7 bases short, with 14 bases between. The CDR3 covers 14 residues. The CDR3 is CASSSPGTRNEQFF. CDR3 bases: TGTGCCAGCAGTTCTCCCGGGACAAGGAATGAGCAGTTCTTC.

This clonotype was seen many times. CDR3 sequence: CSARTSGKQVLNEQFF. As DNA, the CDR3 is TGCAGTGCTAGGACTAGCGGGAAGCAAGTTTTGAATGAGCAGTTCTTC. This rearrangement joins TRBV20-1 to TRBJ2-1; 11 bases are a match to TRBD2. Per germline, CDR1 DFQATT and CDR2 SNEGSKA (reference sequence). After removal of 3 bases from V and 7 bases from J, the junction contained 11 bases not matched to a gene. The CDR3 is made up of 16 amino acids.